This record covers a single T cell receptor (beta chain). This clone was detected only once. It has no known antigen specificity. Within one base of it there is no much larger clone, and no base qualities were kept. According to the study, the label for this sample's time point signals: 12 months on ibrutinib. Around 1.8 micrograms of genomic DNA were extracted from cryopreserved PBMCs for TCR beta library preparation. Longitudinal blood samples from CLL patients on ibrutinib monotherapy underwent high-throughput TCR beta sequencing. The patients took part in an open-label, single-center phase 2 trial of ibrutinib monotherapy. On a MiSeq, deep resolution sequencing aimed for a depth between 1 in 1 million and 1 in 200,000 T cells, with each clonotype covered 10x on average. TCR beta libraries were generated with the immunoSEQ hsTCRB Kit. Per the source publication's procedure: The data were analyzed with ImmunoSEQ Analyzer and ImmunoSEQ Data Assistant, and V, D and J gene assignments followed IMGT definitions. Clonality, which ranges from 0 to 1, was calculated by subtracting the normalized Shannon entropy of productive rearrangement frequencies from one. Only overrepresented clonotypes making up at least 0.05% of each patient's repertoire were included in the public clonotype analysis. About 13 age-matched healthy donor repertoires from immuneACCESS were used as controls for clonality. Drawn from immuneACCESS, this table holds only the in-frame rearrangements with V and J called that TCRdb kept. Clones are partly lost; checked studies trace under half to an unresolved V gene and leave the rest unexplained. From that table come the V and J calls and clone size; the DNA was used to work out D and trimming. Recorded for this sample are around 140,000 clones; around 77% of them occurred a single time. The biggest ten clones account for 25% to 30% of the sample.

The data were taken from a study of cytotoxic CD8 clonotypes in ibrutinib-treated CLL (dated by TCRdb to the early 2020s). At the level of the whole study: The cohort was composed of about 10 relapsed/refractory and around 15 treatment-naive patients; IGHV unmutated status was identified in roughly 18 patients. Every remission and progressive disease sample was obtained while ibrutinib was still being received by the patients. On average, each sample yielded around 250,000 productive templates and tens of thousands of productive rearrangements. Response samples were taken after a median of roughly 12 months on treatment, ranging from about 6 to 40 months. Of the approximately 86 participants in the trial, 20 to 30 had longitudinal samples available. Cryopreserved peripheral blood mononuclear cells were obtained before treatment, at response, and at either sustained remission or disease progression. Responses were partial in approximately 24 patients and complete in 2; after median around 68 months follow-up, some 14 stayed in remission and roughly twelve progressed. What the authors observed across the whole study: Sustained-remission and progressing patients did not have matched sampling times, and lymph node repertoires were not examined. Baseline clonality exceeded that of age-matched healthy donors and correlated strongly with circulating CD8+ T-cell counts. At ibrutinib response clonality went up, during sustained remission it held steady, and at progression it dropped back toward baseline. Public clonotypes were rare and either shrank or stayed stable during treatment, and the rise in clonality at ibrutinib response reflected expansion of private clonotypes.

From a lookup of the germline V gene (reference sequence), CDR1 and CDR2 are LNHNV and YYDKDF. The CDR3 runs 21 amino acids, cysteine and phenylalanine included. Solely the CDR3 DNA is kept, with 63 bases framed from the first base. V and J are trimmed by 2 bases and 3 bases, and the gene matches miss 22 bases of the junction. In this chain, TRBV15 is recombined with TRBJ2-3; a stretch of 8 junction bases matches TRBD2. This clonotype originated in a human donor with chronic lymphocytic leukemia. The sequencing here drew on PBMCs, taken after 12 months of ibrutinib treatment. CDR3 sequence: CATSRKTPGILGREATDTQYF. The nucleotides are TGTGCCACCAGCAGAAAAACACCGGGGATCCTTGGGCGGGAGGCGACAGATACGCAGTATTTT. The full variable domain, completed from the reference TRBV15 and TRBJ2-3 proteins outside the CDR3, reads DAMVIQNPRYQVTQFGKPVTLSCSQTLNHNVMYWYQQKSSQAPKLLFHYYDKDFNNEADTPDNFQSRRPNTSFCFLDIRSPGLGDTAMYLCATSRKTPGILGREATDTQYFGPGTRLTVL.